This record looks at one T cell receptor beta chain sequence and its context. The sample comes from a study of lymphopenia after photon versus proton radiotherapy. TCRdb keeps only in-frame clones here, not all; method: immunoSEQ multiplex PCR. The table has thousands of clones, approximately 86% seen once; the top ten hold 3% to 3.5%. Germline V gives CDR1 SGHRS, CDR2 YFSETQ. V was shortened by 4 bases and J by 2 bases, with 15 bases between the two germline ends. The CDR3 runs 15 residues. The source of this sequence is an older woman with pancreatic cancer. J is TRBJ1-1 and V is TRBV5-1, with a tentative D call TRBD1 (6 bases). Sequencing used peripheral blood, obtained from a patient treated with photon-based radiotherapy. This CDR3 is CASSLGRGRNTEAFF. CDR3 nucleotides: TGCGCCAGCAGCCTTGGGCGGGGGCGAAACACTGAAGCTTTCTTT.